This T cell receptor (beta chain) was sequenced in a study of neurological immune-mediated disorders. Many counts were recorded for this clonotype. Trimming took off 5 bases at V and 2 bases at J, with 18 bases between the two ends. Germline V gives CDR1 LGHDT, CDR2 YNNKEL (reference sequence). The CDR3 is 16 residues long. From 2 million PBMCs stored at -80 C, the unsorted libraries were generated. TCRdb re-analysed the 5' RACE reads in MiXCR, keeping a single row per CDR3 protein. The table has approximately 29,000 distinct CDR3 sequences, 9.5% to 15% seen once; the top ten hold about 7.2%. The chain uses TRBV3-1 and TRBJ2-5; D is unresolved. The TCR was taken from a man aged 60-69 years in good health. Input material: PBMCs. CDR3 region: CASSNIGSSAQETQYF. As DNA, the CDR3 is TGTGCCAGCAGCAATATTGGTAGCAGCGCACAAGAGACCCAGTACTTC.